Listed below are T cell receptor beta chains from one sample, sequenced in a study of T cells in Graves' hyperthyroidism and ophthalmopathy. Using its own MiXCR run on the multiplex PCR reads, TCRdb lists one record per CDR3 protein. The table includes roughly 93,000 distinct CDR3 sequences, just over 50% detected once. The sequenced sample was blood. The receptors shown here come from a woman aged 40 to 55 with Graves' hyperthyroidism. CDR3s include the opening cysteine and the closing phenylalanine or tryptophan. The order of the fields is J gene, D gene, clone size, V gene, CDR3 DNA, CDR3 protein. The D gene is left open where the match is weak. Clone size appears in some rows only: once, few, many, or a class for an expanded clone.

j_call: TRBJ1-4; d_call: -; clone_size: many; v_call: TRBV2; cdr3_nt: TGTGCCAGCAGCCTCCCAAGGGCAACTAATGAAAAACTGTTTTTT; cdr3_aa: CASSLPRATNEKLFF
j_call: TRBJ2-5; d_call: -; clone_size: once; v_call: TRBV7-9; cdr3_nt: TGTGCCAGCAGCTCTTTTGGAAGGGGTGAAGAGACCCAGTACTTC; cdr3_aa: CASSSFGRGEETQYF
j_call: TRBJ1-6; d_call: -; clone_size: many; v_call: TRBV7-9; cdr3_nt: TGTGCCAGCCAAAGGGAGACCCTCGATAATTCACCCCTCCACTTT; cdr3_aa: CASQRETLDNSPLHF
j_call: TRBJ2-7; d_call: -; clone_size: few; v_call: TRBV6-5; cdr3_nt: TGTGCCACCCATTTCGAAGGTGTCGGGAACCCTTGGGAGCAGTACTTC; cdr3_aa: CATHFEGVGNPWEQYF
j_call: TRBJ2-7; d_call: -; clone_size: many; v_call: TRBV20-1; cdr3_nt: TGCAGTGCTCAGACTACCACCTACGAGCAGTACTTC; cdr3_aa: CSAQTTTYEQYF
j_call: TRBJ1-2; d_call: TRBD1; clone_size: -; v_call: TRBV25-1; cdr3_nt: TGTGCCAGCAGTCGGGCAGGGGGATACTATGGCTACACCTTC; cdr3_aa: CASSRAGGYYGYTF
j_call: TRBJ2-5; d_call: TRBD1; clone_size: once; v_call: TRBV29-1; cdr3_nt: TGCAGCGTACAGGGGGAAGAGACCCAGTACTTC; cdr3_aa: CSVQGEETQYF
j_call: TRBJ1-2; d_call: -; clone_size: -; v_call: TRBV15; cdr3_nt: TGTGCCACCAGCAGAGATGCCAGCAGCCATCAACAGATCTATGGCTACACCTTC; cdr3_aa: CATSRDASSHQQIYGYTF
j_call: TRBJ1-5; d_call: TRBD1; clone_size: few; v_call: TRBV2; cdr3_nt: TGTGCCAGCAGTTATTGCCCGGACAGGGGCCTCCAATGTCAGCCCCAGCATTTT; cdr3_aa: CASSYCPDRGLQCQPQHF
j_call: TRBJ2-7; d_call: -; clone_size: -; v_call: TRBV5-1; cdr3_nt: TGCGCCAGCAGCTTAGACGGTTACGAGCAGTACTTC; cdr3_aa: CASSLDGYEQYF
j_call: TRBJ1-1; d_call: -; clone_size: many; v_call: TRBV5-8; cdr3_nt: TGTGCCAGCAGCCCAGGACGGATAAACACTGAAGCTTTCTTT; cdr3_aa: CASSPGRINTEAFF
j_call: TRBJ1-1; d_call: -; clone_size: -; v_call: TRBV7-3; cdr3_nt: TGTGCCAGCAGCTTAAGGGGAGGTACTGAAGCTTTCTTT; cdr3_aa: CASSLRGGTEAFF
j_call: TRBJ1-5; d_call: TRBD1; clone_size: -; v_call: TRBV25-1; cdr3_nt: TGTGCCAGCAGTGATCGGGACAGCGCAAGCAATCAGCCCCAGCATTTT; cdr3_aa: CASSDRDSASNQPQHF
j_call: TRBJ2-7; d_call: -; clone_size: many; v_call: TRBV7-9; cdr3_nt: TGTGCCAGCAGCTTACGTATCGCCTACGAGCAGTACTTC; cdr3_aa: CASSLRIAYEQYF
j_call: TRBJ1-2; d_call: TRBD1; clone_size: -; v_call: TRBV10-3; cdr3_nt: TGTGCCAGCAGTGCGACAGGGAGGCTTCACTATGGCTACACCTTC; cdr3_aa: CASSATGRLHYGYTF
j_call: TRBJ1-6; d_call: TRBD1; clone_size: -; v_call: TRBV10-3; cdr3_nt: TGTGCCATCAGTGAGCTTTACAGGGGAAGATCACCCCTCCACTTT; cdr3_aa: CAISELYRGRSPLHF
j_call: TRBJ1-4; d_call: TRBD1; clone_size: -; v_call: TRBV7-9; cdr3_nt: TGTGCCAGCAGCTTAGGGGACAGTAAATTGTTTTTT; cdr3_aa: CASSLGDSKLFF
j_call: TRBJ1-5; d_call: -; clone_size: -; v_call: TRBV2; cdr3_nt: TGTGCCAGCAGCGCCGGGGGGTCGGAGACCCAGCATTTT; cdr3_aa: CASSAGGSETQHF
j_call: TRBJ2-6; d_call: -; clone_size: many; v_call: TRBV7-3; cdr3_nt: TGTGCCAGCAGCTTAGGGATATCTGGGGCCAACGTCCTGACTTTC; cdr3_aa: CASSLGISGANVLTF
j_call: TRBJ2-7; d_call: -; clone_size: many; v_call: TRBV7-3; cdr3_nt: TGTGCCAGCAGTTCGAAGGGCCCTGCTAGCGAGCAGTACTTC; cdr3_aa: CASSSKGPASEQYF
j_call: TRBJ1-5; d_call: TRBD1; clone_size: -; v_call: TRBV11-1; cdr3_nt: TGTGCCAGCAGCCTCCTCTCGGGACAGGGGCCCAATCAGCCCCAGCATTTT; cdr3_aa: CASSLLSGQGPNQPQHF
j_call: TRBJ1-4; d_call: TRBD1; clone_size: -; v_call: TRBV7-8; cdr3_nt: TGTGCCACCAGTGCCGGGACAGGGAATGAAAAACTGTTTTTT; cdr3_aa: CATSAGTGNEKLFF
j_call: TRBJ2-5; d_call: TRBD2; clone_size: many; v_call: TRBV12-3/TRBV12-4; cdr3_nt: TGTGCCAGCAGCCTACATCTAGCGGAAGAGACCCAGTACTTC; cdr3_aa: CASSLHLAEETQYF
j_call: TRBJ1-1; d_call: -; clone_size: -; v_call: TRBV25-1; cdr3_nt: TGTGCTAGACTCGGGGTAGGCGGGAACACTGAAGCTTTCTTT; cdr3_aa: CARLGVGGNTEAFF
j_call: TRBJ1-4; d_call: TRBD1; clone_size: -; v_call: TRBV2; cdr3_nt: TGTGCCATCAGTCCTGGCGGGGACAGGGATGAAAAACTGTTTTTT; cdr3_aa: CAISPGGDRDEKLFF
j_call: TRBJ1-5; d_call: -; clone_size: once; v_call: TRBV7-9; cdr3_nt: TGTGCCAGCAGCTCCATCGGGGGACAGCCCCAGCATTTT; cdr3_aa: CASSSIGGQPQHF
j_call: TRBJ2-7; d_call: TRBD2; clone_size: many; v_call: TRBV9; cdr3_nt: TGTGCCAGCAGCACCGGGAGGGACTCCTACGAGCAGTACTTC; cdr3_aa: CASSTGRDSYEQYF
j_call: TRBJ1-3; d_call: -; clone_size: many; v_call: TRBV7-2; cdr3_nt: TGTGCCAGCAGCTTTCCGCTGCGGGCTACCCCTGGAAACACCATATATTTT; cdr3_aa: CASSFPLRATPGNTIYF
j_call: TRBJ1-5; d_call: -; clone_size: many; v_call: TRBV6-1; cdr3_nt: TGTGCCAGCAGCCGGGGGAGGGCTAACGGCAATCAGCCCCAGCATTTT; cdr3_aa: CASSRGRANGNQPQHF
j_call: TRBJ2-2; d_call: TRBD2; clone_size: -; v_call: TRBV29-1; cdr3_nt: TGCAGCGTGGGAGGGACTGGGAACACCGGGGAGCTGTTTTTT; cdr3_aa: CSVGGTGNTGELFF
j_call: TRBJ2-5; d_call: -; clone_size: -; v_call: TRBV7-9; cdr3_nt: TGTGCCAGCAGCCTTATGGGGGTAGGGGAGACCCAGTACTTC; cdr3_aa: CASSLMGVGETQYF
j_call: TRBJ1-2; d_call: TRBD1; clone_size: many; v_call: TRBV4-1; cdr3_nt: TGCGCCAGCAGCCAGCAGGGGGCCAGCTATGGCTACACCTTC; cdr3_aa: CASSQQGASYGYTF
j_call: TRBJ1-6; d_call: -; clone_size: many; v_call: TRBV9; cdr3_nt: TGTGCCAGCTCACCCAGACAGGCGGATTCACCCCTCCACTTT; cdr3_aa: CASSPRQADSPLHF
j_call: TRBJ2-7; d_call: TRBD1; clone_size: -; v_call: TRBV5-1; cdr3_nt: TGCGCCAGCAGCAACGTCCGACAGGGGAGCTCCTACGAGCAGTACTTC; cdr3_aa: CASSNVRQGSSYEQYF
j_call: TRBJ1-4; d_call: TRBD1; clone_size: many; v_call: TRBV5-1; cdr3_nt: TGCGCCAGCAGGTCTGGGACAGCGGAAAAACTGTTTTTT; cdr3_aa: CASRSGTAEKLFF
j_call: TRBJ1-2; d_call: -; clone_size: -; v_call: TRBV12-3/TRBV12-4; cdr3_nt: TGTGCCAGCAGTTTAGTCCCCAGACAGGATGGCCACACCTTC; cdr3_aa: CASSLVPRQDGHTF
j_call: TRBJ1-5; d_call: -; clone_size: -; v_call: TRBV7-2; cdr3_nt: TGTGCCAGCAGCCAGTGGGATCAGCCCCAGCATTTT; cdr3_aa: CASSQWDQPQHF
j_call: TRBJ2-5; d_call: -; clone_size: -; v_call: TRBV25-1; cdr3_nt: TGCGCCAGCGACGTGAGACAGCGCCAAGAGACCCAGTACTTC; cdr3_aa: CASDVRQRQETQYF
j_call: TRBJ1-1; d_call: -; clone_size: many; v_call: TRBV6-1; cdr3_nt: TGTGCCAGCAGTGCCCTTGATCGCACTGAAGCTTTCTTT; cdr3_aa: CASSALDRTEAFF
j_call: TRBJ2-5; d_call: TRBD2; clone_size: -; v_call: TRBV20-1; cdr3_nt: TGCAGCGGGGGGAGGGAGACCCAGTACTTC; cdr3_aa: CSGGRETQYF
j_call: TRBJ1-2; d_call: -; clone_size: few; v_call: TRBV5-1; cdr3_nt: TGCGCCAGCAGCCCGGACCCCGGTGACTATGGCTACACCTTC; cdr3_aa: CASSPDPGDYGYTF
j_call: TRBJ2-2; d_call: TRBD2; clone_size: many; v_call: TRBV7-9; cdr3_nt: TGTGCCAGCAGCCGGGGACTAGTTTCAACCGGGGAGCTGTTTTTT; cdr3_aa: CASSRGLVSTGELFF
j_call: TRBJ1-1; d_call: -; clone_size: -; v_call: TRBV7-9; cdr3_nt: TGTGCCAGCAGCCAAGAGTGGTCGGGAGGCCGAACTGAAGCTTTCTTT; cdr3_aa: CASSQEWSGGRTEAFF